This T cell receptor (beta chain) was found in a study of blood T cell repertoires in COVID-19. Study details: Sites in the United States, Italy and Spain provided acute and convalescent COVID-19 samples. T cells, B-cell-depleted T cells, or PBMCs provided the cDNA or gDNA that served as material.

While infection was still active, Seattle patients were enrolled and then followed longitudinally. Germline V gives CDR1 MNHNY, CDR2 SVGAGI (reference sequence). The CDR3 runs 14 residues. The V end lost 0 bases, the J end lost 0 bases, and 5 bases lay between the germline ends. Original handling: For nucleated cells, counts were estimated from reference gene primer amplification. The data were produced by immunoSEQ multiplex PCR, yet TCRdb's version contains in-frame clones alone and is incomplete. V, J and clone size were drawn from that table, and D and trimming were deduced from the DNA. The sample contains about 250,000 clones, around 88% of which appear only once.

The chain uses TRBV6-6 and TRBJ1-1; D is unclear. Specimen: peripheral blood. The source is a woman aged 30 to 39 with COVID-19, enrolled during active disease. DNA for the CDR3: TGTGCCAGCAGTTACTCGAGAATGAACACTGAAGCTTTCTTT. Its protein is CASSYSRMNTEAFF.